Described below is a single T cell receptor (beta chain) sequence and its context. Its antigen is as yet unknown. TCRdb called the 5' RACE reads again in MiXCR, with one record for every CDR3 protein. The table shows about 1.7 million distinct CDR3 sequences, with under 35% occurring only once. Healthy Caucasian individuals made up all the donors. CDR1 is MNHEY, CDR2 SVGAGI, per germline. This CDR3 has 16 amino acids. V lost 4 bases to trimming and J lost 2 bases; unmatched junction nucleotides: 9. The sample is drawn from a study of identical twins. The study, taken as a whole, reports: Out-of-frame alpha sequences shared between twins exhibited an excess of low generation probability. Clonotypes of the beta chain that were abundant in cord blood carried fewer insertions (memory repertoires showed none).

Sequences were obtained from cord blood. This rearrangement joins TRBV6-5 to TRBJ2-3; 7 bases agree with TRBD2. The origin of this receptor is a newborn girl in good health. In DNA form, the CDR3 reads TGTGCCAGCAGTTCAACGACTAGCTGGGCCACAGATACGCAGTATTTT. As protein: CASSSTTSWATDTQYF.